Shown below are 32 T cell receptor beta chains from a single sample sequenced in a study of CD8+ T cells in alopecia areata. Sequencing used cDNA as its template, made by extracting RNA and reverse transcribing it. Clones were read by immunoSEQ multiplex PCR, and TCRdb kept only the in-frame ones, dropping some. Here the sample spans roughly 250,000 clones, 65% to 70% being singletons. Sequenced here: CD4+ T cells sorted from blood, sampled at week 0. The source is a human donor with alopecia areata.

This clone was found once. The chain combines TRBV6-5 with TRBJ2-7, with unresolved D. Per the germline V gene, CDR1 is MNHEY and CDR2 is SVGAGI. The CDR3 contains 14 residues. Trimming took 5 bases from V and 0 from J, leaving 11 bases between them. This CDR3 is CASSVTRNSYEQYF. In DNA, the CDR3 is TGTGCCAGCAGTGTGACAAGGAACTCCTACGAGCAGTACTTC.

The chain recombines TRBV29-1 with TRBJ2-5, with D perhaps matching TRBD2 (6 bases). V was trimmed by 1 base and J by 1 base, leaving 7 bases between them. The germline V gene encodes CDR1 SQVTM and CDR2 ANQGSEA. The CDR3 is 13 residues long. CDR3 nucleotides: TGCAGCGTTGAAGTGGGACTCCAAGAGACCCAGTACTTC. This gives the protein CSVEVGLQETQYF.

The chain couples TRBV30 to TRBJ1-1, with no clear D. CDR1 is GTSNPN and CDR2 is SVGIG in the germline V gene (reference sequence). Deletions cut 2 bases from V and 4 bases from J, with 11 bases between. The CDR3 sequence is 13 residues long. CDR3 region: CAWSPPWGTEAFF. As DNA, the CDR3 is TGTGCCTGGAGTCCCCCATGGGGCACTGAAGCTTTCTTT.

As concerns this clone: Other DNA sequences within the sample encode an identical CDR3. The rearrangement joins TRBV29-1 to TRBJ1-1; unclear D gene. Germline CDR1 SQVTM, CDR2 ANQGSEA. The length of the CDR3 is 11 residues. Trimming removed 6 bases at V and 0 bases at J, with 5 bases between. The CDR3 reads CSVVMNTEAFF. CDR3 nucleotide sequence: TGCAGCGTAGTGATGAACACTGAAGCTTTCTTT.

CDR3 region: CASSPPESPLHF. The DNA of the CDR3 is TGTGCCAGCAGCCCCCCCGAATCACCCCTCCACTTT. The rearrangement uses TRBV7-9 and TRBJ1-6, with D unresolved. Trimming removed 5 bases at V and 10 bases at J, with 9 bases between. CDR3 length equals 12 residues. Per germline, CDR1 SEHNR and CDR2 FQNEAQ (reference sequence).

The sample holds one count of this clone. This chain links TRBV30 with TRBJ2-1; no reliable D call. V lost 3 bases and J 9 bases, leaving 9 bases between the germline ends. This CDR3 contains 11 residues. Germline CDR1 is GTSNPN and CDR2 is SVGIG (reference sequence). The DNA of the CDR3 is TGTGCCTGGAGATTGGTGGGTGAGCAGTTCTTC. Amino acids: CAWRLVGEQFF. The whole variable domain, remainder taken from reference TRBV30 and TRBJ2-1, is SQTIHQWPATLVQPVGSPLSLECTVEGTSNPNLYWYRQAAGRGLQLLFYSVGIGQISSEVPQNLSASRPQDRQFILSSKKLLLSDSGFYLCAWRLVGEQFFGPGTRLTVL.

This rearrangement joins TRBV7-3 to TRBJ2-5; TRBD1 matches 10 bases. Germline CDR1 SGHTA, CDR2 FQGTGA. The CDR3 has 14 amino acids. V dropped 5 bases and J dropped 5; count of bases not matched to a gene: 5. The CDR3: CASSKTGGLETQYF. The CDR3 DNA reads TGTGCCAGCAGCAAGACAGGGGGCTTGGAGACCCAGTACTTC.

This chain links TRBV6-5 with TRBJ1-2; D gene ambiguous. CDR1 MNHEY and CDR2 SVGAGI come from the germline V gene. The V and J ends lost 5 bases and 7 bases respectively, with 8 bases between them. The length of the CDR3 is 11 residues. CDR3 amino acids: CASSNSGGYTF. CDR3 nucleotide sequence: TGTGCCAGCAGTAACAGCGGTGGCTACACCTTC.

A note on this clone: Other DNA variants within this sample encode the same CDR3. The chain links TRBV29-1 to TRBJ2-1; D is possibly TRBD2 (6 bases). Between the trimmed V and J ends, which lost 4 bases and 3 bases, there was a span of 7 bases. In germline, CDR1 is SQVTM, CDR2 ANQGSEA. The CDR3 is made up of 12 amino acids. Here the CDR3 reads CSVAGSYNEQFF. CDR3 coding DNA: TGCAGCGTTGCCGGGAGCTACAATGAGCAGTTCTTC.

This clone was seen a few times. The chain joins TRBV29-1 to TRBJ1-2, with D tentatively TRBD1 (6 bases). The CDR3 is 12 residues long. Trimming cost V 6 bases and J 5 bases, with 13 bases left between them. CDR1 is SQVTM and CDR2 is ANQGSEA in the germline V gene. CDR3 sequence: CSVGSRGYGYTF. The CDR3 DNA follows: TGCAGCGTCGGATCCAGGGGATATGGCTACACCTTC.

This clone was seen only a few times. The chain employs TRBV11-2 and TRBJ2-7, with D hard to call. Germline V gene data show CDR1 as SGHAT and CDR2 as FQNNGV. CDR3 length: 15 amino acids. V was cut by 1 base and J by 2 bases, with 12 bases left in between. CDR3 loop: CASSLAGVRAYEQYF. The CDR3, as DNA: TGTGCCAGCAGCTTAGCCGGCGTAAGGGCCTACGAGCAGTACTTC.

This clone was recorded only once. This chain connects TRBV14 to TRBJ1-5; D gene ambiguous. V was clipped by 8 bases and J by 1 base, with 15 bases between them. Germline V lookup: CDR1 SGHDN, CDR2 FVKESK. The CDR3 spans 15 residues. The CDR3 DNA is TGTGCCAGCCCCCGGGCAGGAAAGAGCAATCAGCCCCAGCATTTT. The encoded protein is CASPRAGKSNQPQHF.

This clone was seen only a few times. The CDR3 loop reads CASSPRGTGLGEQYF. CDR3 nucleotides: TGTGCCAGCAGCCCTCGGGGGACAGGATTGGGCGAGCAGTACTTC. The V gene is TRBV7-3, the J gene TRBJ2-7; 8 bases line up with TRBD1. CDR3 length: 15 amino acids. Germline lookup yields CDR1 SGHTA and CDR2 FQGTGA. Unmatched junction bases numbered 12, after V lost 5 bases and J lost 6 bases. Looking up the rest from reference TRBV7-3 and TRBJ2-7 gives the full variable domain: GAGVSQTPSNKVTEKGKYVELRCDPISGHTALYWYRQSLGQGPEFLIYFQGTGAADDSGLPNDRFFAVRPEGSVSTLKIQRTERGDSAVYLCASSPRGTGLGEQYFGPGTRLTVT.

The genes are TRBV7-2 and TRBJ2-6, with D hard to call. The CDR3 contains 15 residues. V was shortened by 5 bases and J by 2 bases, with 10 bases between the two germline ends. CDR1 is SGHTA, CDR2 FQGNSA, per germline. For the CDR3, the DNA is TGTGCCAGCAGCCACCCCCGGGCTGGGGCCAACGTCCTGACTTTC. This encodes CASSHPRAGANVLTF.

The V gene is TRBV2, the J gene TRBJ2-3; possible D gene TRBD2, 6 bases. Trimming shortened V by 6 bases and J by 2 bases, and 9 bases separated the two germline ends. CDR1 and CDR2 (germline): SNHLY, FYNNEI. CDR3 length: 13 residues. The CDR3 loop reads CASRRDSTDTQYF. DNA for the CDR3: TGTGCCAGCAGGAGGGACTCCACAGATACGCAGTATTTT.

The chain uses TRBV6-1 and TRBJ1-6, with 9 bases matching TRBD1. CDR3 length: 15 amino acids. The germline CDR1 and CDR2 sequences are MNHNS and SASEGT. J lost 11 bases, V lost 7 bases, and 12 bases had no gene match. DNA of the CDR3: TGTGCCAGCATCCCCCAGACAGGGGGTTCAGCACCCCTCCACTTT. Protein product: CASIPQTGGSAPLHF.

The J gene is TRBJ2-2, the V gene TRBV30, with D hard to call. Germline V gives CDR1 GTSNPN, CDR2 SVGIG (reference sequence). This CDR3 comprises 12 residues. V was clipped by 2 bases and J by 4 bases, with 5 bases between them. CDR3 protein: CAWSRRTGELFF. The CDR3 DNA reads as TGTGCCTGGAGTCGGCGCACCGGGGAGCTGTTTTTT.

CDR3: CAWRGQWNEKLFF. DNA of the CDR3: TGTGCCTGGAGGGGCCAGTGGAATGAAAAACTGTTTTTT. The gene calls are TRBV30 and TRBJ1-4; D gene ambiguous. Trimming left V 3 bases short and J 5 bases short, with 10 bases between. Germline V gene data show CDR1 as GTSNPN and CDR2 as SVGIG (reference sequence). This CDR3 has 13 amino acids.

The chain is built from TRBV6-5 and TRBJ2-7, with 8 positions matching TRBD1. The CDR3 spans 14 residues. Germline CDR1 is MNHEY and CDR2 is SVGAGI. The trim removed 0 bases at V and 6 bases at J, leaving 4 bases unmatched. For the CDR3, the DNA is TGTGCCAGCAGTTACTCGGGGACAGGTCTCGAGCAGTACTTC. Amino acids: CASSYSGTGLEQYF.

Only a few counts were recorded for this clone. V and J are TRBV29-1 and TRBJ2-5, with 8 positions matching TRBD1. The V segment lost 8 bases and the J segment 5 bases; nucleotides outside the gene matches: 13. The CDR3 consists of 14 residues. The germline V gene has CDR1 SQVTM and CDR2 ANQGSEA. The CDR3 DNA follows: TGCAGCCATAGGACAGGGAGGTCGGCGGAGACCCAGTACTTC. Translating gives CSHRTGRSAETQYF.

V gene TRBV18 combines with J gene TRBJ2-3; possibly TRBD1 or TRBD2 for D (5 bases each). The CDR3 covers 13 residues. CDR1 is KGHSH and CDR2 is LQKENI in the germline V gene. V was cut by 6 bases and J by 1 base, with 8 bases left in between. CDR3: CASSLGGTDTQYF. In nucleotides, the CDR3 is TGTGCCAGCTCCCTGGGGGGCACAGATACGCAGTATTTT.

Written as DNA, the CDR3 is TGTGCCAGCAGTGAATTCTCTAGCACAGATACGCAGTATTTT. Translating gives CASSEFSSTDTQYF. V is TRBV25-1 and J is TRBJ2-3; D is unclear. Germline loops: CDR1 MGHDK, CDR2 SYGVNS. Trimming pared 1 base from V and 0 bases from J, leaving 5 bases between. This CDR3 spans 14 amino acids.

About this clone itself: Other DNA sequences in the same sample also yield this CDR3. The J gene is TRBJ1-2, the V gene TRBV29-1, with D tentatively TRBD1 (5 bases). The CDR3 is 11 amino acids. Germline V CDR1 and CDR2: SQVTM, ANQGSEA. The ends were cut back, 4 bases at V and 4 bases at J, with 7 bases in the middle. CDR3 in amino acids: CSVVGGYGYTF. CDR3 nucleotide sequence: TGCAGCGTTGTTGGGGGCTATGGCTACACCTTC.

A few counts support this clone. The J gene is TRBJ2-4, the V gene TRBV7-2; D tentatively fits TRBD1 or TRBD2 (6 bases each). Germline V gene sequence: CDR1 SGHTA, CDR2 FQGNSA. V lost 0 bases and J 6 bases, leaving 12 bases between the germline ends. The CDR3 spans 15 residues. CDR3 in amino acids: CASSLAGGPGNIQYF. The CDR3 nucleotides read TGTGCCAGCAGCTTAGCCGGGGGCCCTGGAAACATTCAGTACTTC.

The V gene is TRBV6-5, the J gene TRBJ1-2; no definite D call. V lost 0 bases and J lost 0, with 11 bases in between. From germline, CDR1 is MNHEY and CDR2 SVGAGI. The CDR3 runs to 16 residues. This CDR3 is CASSYSLGFTNYGYTF. In nucleotides, the CDR3 is TGTGCCAGCAGTTACTCCTTAGGATTTACTAACTATGGCTACACCTTC.

The chain combines TRBV10-3 with TRBJ1-1; the D is unclear. V shed 4 bases and J shed 2 bases, with 11 bases lying between them. The CDR3 is 14 amino acids. Germline CDR1 is ENHRY and CDR2 is SYGVKD. For the CDR3, the DNA is TGTGCCATCAGTGGGTCTCTTCAAAACACTGAAGCTTTCTTT. Residues: CAISGSLQNTEAFF.

The gene calls are TRBV11-2 and TRBJ1-6; D is unclear. CDR3 size: 16 residues. The V end lost 3 bases, the J end lost 3 bases, and 12 bases lay between the germline ends. The germline CDR1 and CDR2 sequences are SGHAT and FQNNGV. Written as DNA, the CDR3 is TGTGCCAGCAGCTTCGGGTGGGCCCGCTATAATTCACCCCTCCACTTT. Translation gives CASSFGWARYNSPLHF.

The J gene is TRBJ2-1, the V gene TRBV5-1, with D possibly being TRBD2 (6 bases). Trimming shortened V by 4 bases and J by 9 bases, and 14 bases separated the two germline ends. This CDR3 has 13 residues. CDR1 and CDR2 (germline): SGHRS, YFSETQ. CDR3 residues: CASSPLLGGEQFF. The DNA of the CDR3 is TGCGCCAGCAGCCCCCTTTTGGGGGGTGAGCAGTTCTTC.

In its sample, this clone was seen once. V usage is TRBV19 and J usage is TRBJ2-6; 8 bases match TRBD1. The CDR3 length is 16 residues. V lost 4 bases to trimming and J lost 0 bases; unmatched junction nucleotides: 2. The germline CDR1 and CDR2 sequences are LNHDA and SQIVND (reference sequence). CDR3 nucleotide sequence: TGTGCCAGTAGTAGCGGACAGGGCTCTGGGGCCAACGTCCTGACTTTC. Its translation is CASSSGQGSGANVLTF.

A single count supports this clone. The chain links TRBV5-1 to TRBJ2-3; D not certain. Trimming stripped 4 bases from V and 3 bases from J, with 12 bases between. Germline V gene data show CDR1 as SGHRS and CDR2 as YFSETQ. The CDR3 has 14 residues. The CDR3 reads CASSLGLTTDTQYF. The CDR3, as DNA: TGCGCCAGCAGCCTCGGGCTGACTACAGATACGCAGTATTTT.

The rearrangement uses TRBV13 and TRBJ1-6; D may be TRBD1 (5 bases). This CDR3 is 16 amino acids long. Between the trimmed V and J ends, which lost 0 bases and 7 bases, there was a span of 13 bases. The germline V gene has CDR1 PRHDT and CDR2 FYEKMQ (reference sequence). The CDR3 DNA reads TGTGCCAGCAGCTTAGGGGCCGGGACGGCAAATTCACCCCTCCACTTT. Protein product: CASSLGAGTANSPLHF. Variable domain in full (rest from reference TRBV13 and TRBJ1-6): AAGVIQSPRHLIKEKRETATLKCYPIPRHDTVYWYQQGPGQDPQFLISFYEKMQSDKGSIPDRFSAQQFSDYHSELNMSSLELGDSALYFCASSLGAGTANSPLHFGNGTRLTVT.

The chain joins TRBV30 to TRBJ2-7; TRBD1 matches 9 bases. CDR3 length: 13 residues. The germline V gene has CDR1 GTSNPN and CDR2 SVGIG (reference sequence). V gave up 4 bases and J gave up 6 bases; unmatched junction bases: 7. CDR3 nucleotide sequence: TGTGCCTGGACGACGGGACAGGGTTTCGAGCAGTACTTC. Residues: CAWTTGQGFEQYF.